This TCR beta chain came from a study of cytomegalovirus exposure and HLA in healthy donors. The PCR had 60 Vbeta and 13 Jbeta primers. Here immunoSEQ multiplex PCR was the method, and the copy in TCRdb shows in-frame clones only, minus some. This sample's clone table lists 150,000 or so clones. At collection, donors were nominally healthy, but unrecorded immune exposures were probable. J lost 2 bases, V lost 4 bases, and 6 bases had no gene match. Germline CDR1 and CDR2: SGHRS and YFSETQ. The CDR3 loop spans 15 amino acids. This chain uses TRBV5-1 with TRBJ2-7; 10 bases are a match to TRBD2. The TCR originated in a woman between 50 and 59 years old in good health and CMV-seronegative. Source material: PBMCs. The CDR3 protein is CASSDRTSGAYEQYF. In nucleotides, the CDR3 is TGCGCCAGCAGCGACCGGACTAGCGGAGCCTACGAGCAGTACTTC.